The 24 T cell receptor beta chains below all came from one sample that was sequenced in a study of T cell responses to AZD1222 COVID-19 vaccine. Clones were read by immunoSEQ multiplex PCR, and TCRdb kept only the in-frame ones, dropping some. The sample has some 120,000 clones, approximately 80% seen once; the top ten hold approximately 26%. Sample: peripheral blood, taken 28 days after the second AZD1222 dose. These receptors came from an adult who received the AZD1222 COVID-19 vaccine.

The CDR3 DNA is TGTGCCAGCAGCACAGAGAGGGGGTCACCCCTCCACTTT. Its protein product is CASSTERGSPLHF. The chain has TRBV11-2 and TRBJ1-6; a possible D gene is TRBD1 (6 bases). The CDR3 runs to 13 residues. The germline V and J ends were trimmed by 5 bases and 10 bases, with 12 bases remaining between them. Germline CDR1 reads SGHAT; CDR2 reads FQNNGV.

This chain uses TRBV7-2 with TRBJ1-4; D is unresolved. Trimming removed 7 bases from V and 8 bases from J, with 20 bases in between. The CDR3 is made up of 15 amino acids. Germline V gives CDR1 SGHTA, CDR2 FQGNSA. The CDR3 loop is CASTPDRTSWEKLFF. In DNA, the CDR3 is TGTGCCAGCACTCCCGACCGGACCTCTTGGGAAAAACTGTTTTTT.

The V gene is TRBV10-1, the J gene TRBJ1-1; D is ambiguous. V was pared by 0 bases and J by 5 bases, with 7 bases between. Per germline, CDR1 WNHNN and CDR2 SYGVQD (reference sequence). This CDR3 is 13 amino acids long. The CDR3 loop is CASSESSRTEAFF. Written as DNA, the CDR3 is TGCGCCAGCAGTGAGTCCTCGAGGACTGAAGCTTTCTTT.

The chain joins TRBV27 to TRBJ2-1; TRBD1 aligns across 7 bases. This CDR3 region has 15 residues. In germline, CDR1 is MNHEY, CDR2 SMNVEV (reference sequence). The V gene end was trimmed by 3 bases and the J gene end by 7 bases; junction bases not matched to a gene: 9. Written as DNA, the CDR3 is TGTGCCAGCAGTTTCCAAGACAGGGTCGGAAATGAGCAGTTCTTC. Translation gives CASSFQDRVGNEQFF.

The CDR3 loop reads CASSYGQGNTEAFF. The CDR3 DNA reads TGTGCCAGCAGCTACGGACAGGGGAACACTGAAGCTTTCTTT. This chain joins TRBV7-9 and TRBJ1-1; 8 bases map to TRBD1. Per the germline V gene, CDR1 is SEHNR and CDR2 is FQNEAQ (reference sequence). V lost 4 bases, J lost 1 base, and 2 bases stayed unmatched. There are 14 residues in the CDR3.

The rearrangement links TRBV19 to TRBJ1-1; D remains ambiguous. Germline CDR1 and CDR2: LNHDA and SQIVND (reference sequence). The CDR3 loop spans 13 amino acids. V gave up 2 bases and J gave up 1 base, with 5 bases separating them. The CDR3 DNA reads TGTGCCAGTAGTATACTCGGGAACACTGAAGCTTTCTTT. It encodes CASSILGNTEAFF.

This rearrangement joins TRBV5-1 to TRBJ2-1; 12 bases map to TRBD2. Germline lookup yields CDR1 SGHRS and CDR2 YFSETQ. V was pared by 5 bases and J by 4 bases, with 13 bases of the junction left unmatched. This CDR3 contains 18 residues. The CDR3 region is CASSLGLAGGPLYNEQFF. CDR3 coding DNA: TGCGCCAGCAGTCTCGGGCTAGCGGGGGGGCCTTTATACAATGAGCAGTTCTTC.

The CDR3 loop is CASSPTGPGQGSETQYF. In nucleotides, the CDR3 is TGTGCCAGCAGCCCAACGGGGCCAGGACAGGGGTCGGAGACCCAGTACTTC. The chain combines TRBV3-1 (or the pseudogene TRBV3-2) with TRBJ2-5; 9 bases fit TRBD1. The V segment lost 4 bases and the J segment 5 bases; nucleotides outside the gene matches: 14. The CDR3 has 17 residues. The germline V gene encodes CDR1 LGHDT and CDR2 YNNKEL (reference sequence).

This chain joins TRBV5-6 and TRBJ2-3; maybe TRBD1 (5 bases). Trimming took 4 bases from V and 4 from J, leaving 10 bases between them. Germline V CDR1 and CDR2: SGHDT, YYEEEE. This CDR3 comprises 13 residues. CDR3 DNA sequence: TGTGCCAGCAGCAACCAGGGTTCAGATACGCAGTATTTT. Its translation is CASSNQGSDTQYF.

V gene TRBV30 combines with J gene TRBJ1-1, with TRBD1 matching 7 bases. CDR3 size: 14 residues. V lost 0 bases, J lost 5 bases, and 6 bases stayed unmatched. Per the germline V gene, CDR1 is GTSNPN and CDR2 is SVGIG (reference sequence). The CDR3 DNA reads TGTGCCTGGAGTGTGTGGAGGGGGCAAACTGAAGCTTTCTTT. Its protein product is CAWSVWRGQTEAFF. The full variable domain, its missing parts supplied by reference TRBV30 and TRBJ1-1, is SQTIHQWPATLVQPVGSPLSLECTVEGTSNPNLYWYRQAAGRGLQLLFYSVGIGQISSEVPQNLSASRPQDRQFILSSKKLLLSDSGFYLCAWSVWRGQTEAFFGQGTRLTVV.

The chain carries TRBV5-1 and TRBJ2-7; 12 nucleotides agree with TRBD2. The CDR3 consists of 14 residues. CDR1 and CDR2 (germline): SGHRS, YFSETQ. The V segment lost 6 bases and the J segment 4 bases; nucleotides outside the gene matches: 5. CDR3 loop: CASTQTSGGYEQYF. The CDR3 DNA reads as TGCGCCAGCACCCAGACTAGCGGGGGATACGAGCAGTACTTC.

The gene calls are TRBV10-3 and TRBJ2-2; 9 nucleotides agree with TRBD2. V was pared by 3 bases and J by 7 bases, with 12 bases of the junction left unmatched. The CDR3 contains 17 residues. CDR1 ENHRY and CDR2 SYGVKD come from the germline V gene. CDR3: CAISDFGLAGEVGELFF. The CDR3 bases are TGTGCCATCAGTGACTTCGGGTTAGCGGGAGAAGTCGGGGAGCTGTTTTTT.

The chain has TRBV5-1 and TRBJ2-3; D unclear. The CDR3 sequence is 11 residues long. Germline V lookup: CDR1 SGHRS, CDR2 YFSETQ. The V and J ends lost 3 bases and 6 bases respectively, with 5 bases between them. CDR3 DNA sequence: TGCGCCAGCAGCTCCGGGGATACGCAGTATTTT. It specifies CASSSGDTQYF.

V is TRBV14 and J is TRBJ2-7; either TRBD1 or TRBD2 may supply D (5 bases each). Germline CDR1 reads SGHDN; CDR2 reads FVKESK. There are 16 residues in the CDR3. Deletions cut 3 bases from V and 2 bases from J, with 17 bases between. DNA for the CDR3: TGTGCCAGCAGCCAGAGCCCCCGGGGCGATCCCTACGAGCAGTACTTC. The encoded protein is CASSQSPRGDPYEQYF.

The chain couples TRBV4-3 to TRBJ2-5; 11 bases match TRBD2. The V gene's germline CDR1 is LGHNA and CDR2 YSLEER. J was trimmed by 4 bases and V by 0 bases; bases with no gene match: 13. This CDR3 is built from 19 residues. This CDR3 is CASSQELQLSGGARETQYF. DNA of the CDR3: TGCGCCAGCAGCCAAGAGCTGCAACTTAGCGGGGGGGCACGAGAGACCCAGTACTTC.

The gene calls are TRBV6-5 and TRBJ2-7; 8 bases line up with TRBD2. The CDR3 loop spans 14 amino acids. Germline assignment: CDR1 MNHEY and CDR2 SVGAGI. The ends lost 4 bases at V and 4 bases at J; junction bases unmatched: 6. The CDR3 loop reads CASSFGGASYEQYF. For the CDR3, the DNA is TGTGCCAGCAGTTTCGGGGGGGCTAGTTACGAGCAGTACTTC.

V gene TRBV27 combines with J gene TRBJ1-1, with D unclear. Germline V gene sequence: CDR1 MNHEY, CDR2 SMNVEV (reference sequence). This CDR3 region has 15 residues. The V and J ends lost 3 bases and 0 bases respectively, with 11 bases between them. The CDR3 bases are TGTGCCAGCAGTTTCGAGGGCCTTATGAACACTGAAGCTTTCTTT. Translation gives CASSFEGLMNTEAFF.

The V call is TRBV29-1, the J call TRBJ1-1; 8 nucleotides align to TRBD1. CDR3 length: 13 residues. V trimming: 4 bases; J trimming: 4 bases; junction bases outside the gene matches: 5. Germline V lookup: CDR1 SQVTM, CDR2 ANQGSEA. The CDR3 loop is CSVARGQVTEAFF. CDR3 coding DNA: TGCAGCGTTGCCAGGGGGCAAGTCACTGAAGCTTTCTTT. Full variable domain (outside the CDR3, taken from reference TRBV29-1 and TRBJ1-1): SAVISQKPSRDICQRGTSLTIQCQVDSQVTMMFWYRQQPGQSLTLIATANQGSEATYESGFVIDKFPISRPNLTFSTLTVSNMSPEDSSIYLCSVARGQVTEAFFGQGTRLTVV.

This clone has a single count. The junction departs from germline at one end; a sequencing error may be responsible. The J gene is TRBJ2-2, the V gene TRBV7-7, with 7 bases that match TRBD2. Germline CDR1 SSHAT, CDR2 FNYEAQ (reference sequence). CDR3 length: 15 residues. The CDR3 loop is CASSRTSAGTGELFF. CDR3 nucleotide sequence: TGTGCTAGCAGCCGCACTAGCGCGGGCACCGGGGAGCTGTTTTTT.

This sequence joins TRBV28 and TRBJ1-3; D is ambiguous. This CDR3 has 15 amino acids. V lost 3 bases, J lost 0 bases, and 9 bases lay in between. CDR1 and CDR2 (germline): MDHEN, SYDVKM. CDR3 in DNA: TGTGCCAGCAGTTTTTTCCCGTTCTCTGGAAACACCATATATTTT. Translating it yields CASSFFPFSGNTIYF. Combining the CDR3 with reference TRBV28 and TRBJ1-3 gives the whole variable domain DVKVTQSSRYLVKRTGEKVFLECVQDMDHENMFWYRQDPGLGLRLIYFSYDVKMKEKGDIPEGYSVSREKKERFSLILESASTNQTSMYLCASSFFPFSGNTIYFGEGSWLTVV.

This sequence joins TRBV5-6 and TRBJ1-6; D not resolved. Germline V gene data show CDR1 as SGHDT and CDR2 as YYEEEE. The CDR3 is 11 amino acids. With 4 bases removed from V and 7 bases from J, the gap between germline ends came to 3 bases. CDR3 coding DNA: TGTGCCAGCAGCCCAAATTCACCCCTCCACTTT. It specifies CASSPNSPLHF.

For the CDR3, the DNA is TGTGCCAGCAGCCAACCGGGACTAGCGGAAGATACGCAGTATTTT. Its translation: CASSQPGLAEDTQYF. The chain recombines TRBV4-2 with TRBJ2-3; 11 positions agree with TRBD2. CDR1 and CDR2 from the germline V gene are LGHNA and YNFKEQ. The CDR3 spans 15 residues. V was clipped by 2 bases and J by 5 bases; unmatched bases: 3.

The genes are TRBV29-1 and TRBJ2-1, with D perhaps TRBD1 or TRBD2 (5 bases each). CDR3 length: 13 residues. Germline loops: CDR1 SQVTM, CDR2 ANQGSEA. Trimming stripped 3 bases from V and 8 bases from J, with 14 bases between. CDR3 nucleotide sequence: TGCAGCGTTGATAGGGGAGCCTTGGATGAGCAGTTCTTC. Translation: CSVDRGALDEQFF.

The chain has TRBV10-1 and TRBJ1-6, with D tentatively TRBD1 (5 bases). CDR1 WNHNN and CDR2 SYGVQD come from the germline V gene (reference sequence). The CDR3 runs 15 residues. Between the trimmed V and J ends, which lost 1 base and 9 bases, there was a span of 13 bases. CDR3 DNA: TGCGCCAGCAGTGAGTTCCGGGGCGCGGGTTCACCCCTCCACTTT. Translated, it gives CASSEFRGAGSPLHF.